This TCR beta chain was identified during a study of CD8 T cells in ankylosing spondylitis. Study findings and constraints: What appeared characteristic of ankylosing spondylitis blood was a TCR beta motif of several highly homologous variants.

This clonotype has a count of ten or more. Its antigen is as yet unknown. TCRdb used MiXCR to reprocess the 5' RACE reads, holding one entry per CDR3 protein. The table includes a few hundred thousand distinct CDR3 sequences, approximately 20% detected once. The CDR3 covers 12 residues. The V and J ends lost 7 bases and 8 bases, in that order; junction bases with no gene match: 7. CDR1 SQVTM and CDR2 ANQGSEA come from the germline V gene. This receptor was taken from a male donor with ankylosing spondylitis. The chain employs TRBV29-1 and TRBJ2-2; 7 nucleotides match TRBD1. Sequenced input: blood, either unsorted or a sorted T cell fraction (not recorded which). Here the CDR3 reads CSAGTAFGELFF. The CDR3 region has the DNA TGCAGCGCCGGGACAGCTTTTGGGGAGCTGTTTTTT.